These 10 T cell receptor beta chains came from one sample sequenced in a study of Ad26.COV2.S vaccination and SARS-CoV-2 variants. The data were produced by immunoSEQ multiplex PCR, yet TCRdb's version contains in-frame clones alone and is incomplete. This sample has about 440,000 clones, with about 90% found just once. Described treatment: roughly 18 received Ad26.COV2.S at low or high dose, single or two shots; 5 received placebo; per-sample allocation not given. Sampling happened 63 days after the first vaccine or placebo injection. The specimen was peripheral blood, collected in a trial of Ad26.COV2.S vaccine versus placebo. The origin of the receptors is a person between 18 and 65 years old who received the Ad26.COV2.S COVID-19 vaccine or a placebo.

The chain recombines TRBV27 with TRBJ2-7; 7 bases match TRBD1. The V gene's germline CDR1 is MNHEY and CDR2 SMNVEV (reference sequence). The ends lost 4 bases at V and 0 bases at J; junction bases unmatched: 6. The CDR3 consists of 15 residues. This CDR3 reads CASSYGRDSSYEQYF. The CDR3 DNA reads TGTGCCAGCAGTTATGGCCGGGACAGCTCCTACGAGCAGTACTTC.

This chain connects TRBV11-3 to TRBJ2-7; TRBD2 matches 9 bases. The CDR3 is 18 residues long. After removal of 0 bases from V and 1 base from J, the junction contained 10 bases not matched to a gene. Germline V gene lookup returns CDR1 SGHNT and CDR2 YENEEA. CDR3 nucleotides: TGTGCCAGCAGCTTAGAGACACTAGCGGGCCTAACTTCCTACGAGCAGTACTTC. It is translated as CASSLETLAGLTSYEQYF. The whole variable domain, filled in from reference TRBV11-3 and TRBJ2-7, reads EAGVVQSPRYKIIEKKQPVAFWCNPISGHNTLYWYLQNLGQGPELLIRYENEEAVDDSQLPKDRFSAERLKGVDSTLKIQPAELGDSAVYLCASSLETLAGLTSYEQYFGPGTRLTVT.

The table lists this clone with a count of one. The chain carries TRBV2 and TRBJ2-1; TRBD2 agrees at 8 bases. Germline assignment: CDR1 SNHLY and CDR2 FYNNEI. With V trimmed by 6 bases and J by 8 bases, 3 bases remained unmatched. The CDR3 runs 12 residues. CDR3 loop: CASRSGGYEQFF. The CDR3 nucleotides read TGTGCCAGCAGGTCGGGGGGGTATGAGCAGTTCTTC.

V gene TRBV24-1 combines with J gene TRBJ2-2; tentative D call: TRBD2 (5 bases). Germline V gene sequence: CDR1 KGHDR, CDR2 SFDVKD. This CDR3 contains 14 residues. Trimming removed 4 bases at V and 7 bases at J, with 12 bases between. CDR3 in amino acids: CATSDSQGSGELFF. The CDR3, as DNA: TGTGCCACCAGTGACAGTCAAGGGAGCGGGGAGCTGTTTTTT.

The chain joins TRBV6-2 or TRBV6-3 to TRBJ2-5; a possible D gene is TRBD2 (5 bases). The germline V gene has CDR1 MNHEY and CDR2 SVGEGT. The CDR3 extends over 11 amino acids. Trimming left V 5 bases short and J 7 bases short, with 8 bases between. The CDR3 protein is CASSLEGTQYF. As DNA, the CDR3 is TGTGCCAGCAGTCTTGAGGGGACCCAGTACTTC.

CDR3 residues: CASTARGDTQYF. The CDR3 coding sequence is TGTGCCAGCACCGCGAGGGGAGATACGCAGTATTTT. The rearrangement uses TRBV11-2 and TRBJ2-3, with D perhaps matching TRBD1 or TRBD2 (5 bases each). Germline V lookup: CDR1 SGHAT, CDR2 FQNNGV. The CDR3 is 12 residues long. The ends were cut back, 7 bases at V and 5 bases at J, with 10 bases in the middle.

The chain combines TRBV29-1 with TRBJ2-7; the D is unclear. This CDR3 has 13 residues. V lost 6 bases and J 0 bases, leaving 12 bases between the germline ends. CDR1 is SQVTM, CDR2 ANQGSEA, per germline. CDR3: CSVAGPHSYEQYF. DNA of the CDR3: TGCAGCGTGGCCGGACCTCACTCCTACGAGCAGTACTTC.

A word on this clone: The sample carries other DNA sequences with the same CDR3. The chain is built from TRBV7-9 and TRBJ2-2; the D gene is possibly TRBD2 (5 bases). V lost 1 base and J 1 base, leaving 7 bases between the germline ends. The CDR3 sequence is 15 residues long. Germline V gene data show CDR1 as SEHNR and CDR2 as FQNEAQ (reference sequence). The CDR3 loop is CASSLGGGNTGELFF. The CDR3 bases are TGTGCCAGCAGCTTAGGCGGAGGGAACACCGGGGAGCTGTTTTTT.

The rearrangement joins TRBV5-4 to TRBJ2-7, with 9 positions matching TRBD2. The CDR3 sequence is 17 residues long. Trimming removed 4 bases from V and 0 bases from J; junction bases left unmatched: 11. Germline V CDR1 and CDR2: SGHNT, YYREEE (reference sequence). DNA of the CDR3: TGTGCCAGCAGCCTCGTCCCGACTAGCGGAAACTCCTACGAGCAGTACTTC. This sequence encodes CASSLVPTSGNSYEQYF.

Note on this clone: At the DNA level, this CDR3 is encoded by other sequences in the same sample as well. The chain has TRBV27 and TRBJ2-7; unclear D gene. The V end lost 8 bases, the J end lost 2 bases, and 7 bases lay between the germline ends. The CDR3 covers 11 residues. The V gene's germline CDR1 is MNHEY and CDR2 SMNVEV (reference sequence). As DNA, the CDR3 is TGTGCCAGCGGCCTGACCTACGAGCAGTACTTC. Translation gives CASGLTYEQYF.